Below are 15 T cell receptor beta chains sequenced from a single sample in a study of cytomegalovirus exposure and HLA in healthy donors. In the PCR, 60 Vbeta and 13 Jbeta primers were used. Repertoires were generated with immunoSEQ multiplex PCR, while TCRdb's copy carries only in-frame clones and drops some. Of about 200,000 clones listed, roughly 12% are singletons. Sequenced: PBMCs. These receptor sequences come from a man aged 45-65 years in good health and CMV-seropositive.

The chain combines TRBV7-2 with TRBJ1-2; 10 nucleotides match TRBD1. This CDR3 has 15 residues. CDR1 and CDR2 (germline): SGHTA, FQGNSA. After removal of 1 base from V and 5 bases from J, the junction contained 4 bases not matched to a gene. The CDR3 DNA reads TGTGCCAGCAGCTTAGGACAGGGGGCCGGTTATGGCTACACCTTC. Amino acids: CASSLGQGAGYGYTF.

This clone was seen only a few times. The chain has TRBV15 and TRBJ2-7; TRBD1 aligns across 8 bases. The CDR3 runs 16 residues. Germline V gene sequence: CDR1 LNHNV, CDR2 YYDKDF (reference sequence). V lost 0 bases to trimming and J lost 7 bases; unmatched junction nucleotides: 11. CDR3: CATSRDNTRTGKEQYV. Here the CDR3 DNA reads TGTGCCACCAGCAGAGATAACACCCGGACAGGGAAGGAGCAGTACGTC.

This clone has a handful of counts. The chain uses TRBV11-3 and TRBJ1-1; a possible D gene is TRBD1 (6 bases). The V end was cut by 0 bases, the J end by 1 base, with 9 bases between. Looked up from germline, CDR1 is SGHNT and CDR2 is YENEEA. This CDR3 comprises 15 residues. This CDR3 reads CASSLEQGKNTEAFF. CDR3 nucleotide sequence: TGTGCCAGCAGCTTAGAGCAGGGGAAGAACACTGAAGCTTTCTTT.

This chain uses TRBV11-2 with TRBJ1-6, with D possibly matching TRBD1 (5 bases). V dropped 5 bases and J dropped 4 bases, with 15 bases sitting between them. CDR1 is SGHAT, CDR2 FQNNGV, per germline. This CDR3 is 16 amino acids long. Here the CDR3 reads CASSPAGRPYNSPLHF. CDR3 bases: TGTGCCAGCAGCCCGGCAGGGAGGCCATATAATTCACCCCTCCACTTT. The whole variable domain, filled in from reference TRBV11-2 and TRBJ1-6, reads EAGVAQSPRYKIIEKRQSVAFWCNPISGHATLYWYQQILGQGPKLLIQFQNNGVVDDSQLPKDRFSAERLKGVDSTLKIQPAKLEDSAVYLCASSPAGRPYNSPLHFGNGTRLTVT.

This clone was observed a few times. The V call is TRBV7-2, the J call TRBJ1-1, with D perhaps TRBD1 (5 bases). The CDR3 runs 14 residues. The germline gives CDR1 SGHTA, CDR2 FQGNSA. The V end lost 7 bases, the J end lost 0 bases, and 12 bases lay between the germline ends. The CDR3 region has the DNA TGTGCCAGCAATCTTGACAGACTGAACACTGAAGCTTTCTTT. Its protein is CASNLDRLNTEAFF.

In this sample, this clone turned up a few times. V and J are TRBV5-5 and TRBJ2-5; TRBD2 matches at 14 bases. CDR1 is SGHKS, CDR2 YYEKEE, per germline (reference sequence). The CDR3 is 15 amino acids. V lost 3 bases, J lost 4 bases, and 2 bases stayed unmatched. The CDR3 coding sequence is TGTGCCAGCAGCTCGACTAGCGGGGGGGCAGAGACCCAGTACTTC. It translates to CASSSTSGGAETQYF.

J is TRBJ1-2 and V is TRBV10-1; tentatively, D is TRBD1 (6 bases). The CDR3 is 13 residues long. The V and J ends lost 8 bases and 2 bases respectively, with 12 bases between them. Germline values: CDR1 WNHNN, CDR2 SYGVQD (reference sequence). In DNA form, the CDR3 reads TGCGCCAGCTCTCGGACAGTGAACTATGGCTACACCTTC. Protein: CASSRTVNYGYTF.

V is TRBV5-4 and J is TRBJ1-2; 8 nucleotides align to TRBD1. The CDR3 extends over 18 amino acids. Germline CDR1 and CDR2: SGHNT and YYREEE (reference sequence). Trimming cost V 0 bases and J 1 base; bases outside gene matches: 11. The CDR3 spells CASSLVGQGARFNYGYTF. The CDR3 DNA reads TGTGCCAGCAGCTTGGTAGGGCAGGGGGCGAGGTTTAACTATGGCTACACCTTC.

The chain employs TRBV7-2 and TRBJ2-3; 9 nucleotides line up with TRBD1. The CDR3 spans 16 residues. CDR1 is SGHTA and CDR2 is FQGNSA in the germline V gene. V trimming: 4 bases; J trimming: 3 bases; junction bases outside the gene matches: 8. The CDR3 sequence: CASSSGGQGRTDTQYF. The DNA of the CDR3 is TGTGCCAGCAGCTCGGGCGGACAGGGGCGAACAGATACGCAGTATTTT.

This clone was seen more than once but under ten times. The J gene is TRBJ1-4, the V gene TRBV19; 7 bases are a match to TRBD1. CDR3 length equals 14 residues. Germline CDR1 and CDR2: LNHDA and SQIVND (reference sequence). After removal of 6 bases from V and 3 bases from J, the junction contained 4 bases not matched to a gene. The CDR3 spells CASRLTGANEKLFF. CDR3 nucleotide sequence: TGTGCCAGTAGGCTCACAGGGGCTAATGAAAAACTGTTTTTT.

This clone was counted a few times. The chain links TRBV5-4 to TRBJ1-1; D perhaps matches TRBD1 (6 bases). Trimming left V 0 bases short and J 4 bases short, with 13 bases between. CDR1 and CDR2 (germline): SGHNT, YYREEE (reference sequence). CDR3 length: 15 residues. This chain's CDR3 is CASSLEQGGITEAFF. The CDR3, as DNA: TGTGCCAGCAGCTTGGAACAGGGAGGGATCACTGAAGCTTTCTTT.

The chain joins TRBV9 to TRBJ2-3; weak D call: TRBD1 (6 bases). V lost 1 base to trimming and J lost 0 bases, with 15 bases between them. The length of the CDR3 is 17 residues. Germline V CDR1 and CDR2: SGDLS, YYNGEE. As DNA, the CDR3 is TGTGCCAGCAGCGTAACAGGGCAGACCCCTAGCACAGATACGCAGTATTTT. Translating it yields CASSVTGQTPSTDTQYF.

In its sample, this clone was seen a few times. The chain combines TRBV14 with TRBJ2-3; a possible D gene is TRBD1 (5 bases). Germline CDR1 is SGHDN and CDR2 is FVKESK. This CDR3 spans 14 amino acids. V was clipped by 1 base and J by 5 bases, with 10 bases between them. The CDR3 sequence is CASSQVGRGDTQYF. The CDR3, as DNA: TGTGCCAGCAGCCAAGTAGGAAGGGGAGATACGCAGTATTTT.

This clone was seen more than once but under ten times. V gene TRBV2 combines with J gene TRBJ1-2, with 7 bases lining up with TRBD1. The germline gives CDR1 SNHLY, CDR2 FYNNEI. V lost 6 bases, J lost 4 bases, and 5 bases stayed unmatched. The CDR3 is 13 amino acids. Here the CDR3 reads CASRETGTYGYTF. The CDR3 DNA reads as TGTGCCAGCAGGGAGACAGGGACCTATGGCTACACCTTC.

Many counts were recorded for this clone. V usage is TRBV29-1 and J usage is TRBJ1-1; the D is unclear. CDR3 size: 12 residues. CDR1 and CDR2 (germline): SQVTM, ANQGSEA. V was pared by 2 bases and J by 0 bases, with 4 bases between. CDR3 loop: CSVERLNTEAFF. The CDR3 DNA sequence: TGCAGCGTTGAACGGTTGAACACTGAAGCTTTCTTT.